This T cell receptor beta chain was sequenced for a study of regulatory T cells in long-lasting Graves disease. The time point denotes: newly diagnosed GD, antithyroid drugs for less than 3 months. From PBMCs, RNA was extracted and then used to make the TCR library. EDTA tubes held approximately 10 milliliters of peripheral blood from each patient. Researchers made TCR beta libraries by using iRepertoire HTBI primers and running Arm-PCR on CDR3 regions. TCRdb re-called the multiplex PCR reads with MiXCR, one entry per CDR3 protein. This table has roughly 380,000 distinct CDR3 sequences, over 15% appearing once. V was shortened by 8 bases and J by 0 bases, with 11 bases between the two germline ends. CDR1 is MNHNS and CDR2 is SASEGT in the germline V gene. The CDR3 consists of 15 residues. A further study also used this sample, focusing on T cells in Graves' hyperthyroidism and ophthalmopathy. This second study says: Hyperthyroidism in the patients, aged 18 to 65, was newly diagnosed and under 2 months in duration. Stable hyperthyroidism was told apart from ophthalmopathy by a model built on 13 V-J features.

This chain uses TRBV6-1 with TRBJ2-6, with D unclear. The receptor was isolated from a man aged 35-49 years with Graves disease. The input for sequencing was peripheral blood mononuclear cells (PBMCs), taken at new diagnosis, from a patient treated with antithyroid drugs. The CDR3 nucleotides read TGTGCCAGCGGATTAGAAATCTCTGGGGCCAACGTCCTGACTTTC. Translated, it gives CASGLEISGANVLTF.